These 3 T cell receptor beta chains share one sample of origin, sequenced in a study of cytomegalovirus exposure and HLA in healthy donors. Both 60 Vbeta primers and 13 Jbeta primers went into the PCR. Clones were sequenced by immunoSEQ multiplex PCR, and TCRdb holds only the in-frame ones, with some missing. The table for this sample gives 65,000 to 90,000 clones. Sequencing was carried out using PBMCs. Source of these receptors: a female donor in good health and CMV-seropositive.

The chain carries TRBV29-1 and TRBJ2-7; unclear D gene. Germline loops: CDR1 SQVTM, CDR2 ANQGSEA. Trimming stripped 0 bases from V and 6 bases from J, with 3 bases between. The CDR3 is 10 amino acids. In DNA, the CDR3 is TGCAGCGTTGAAGACGTCGAGCAGTACTTC. It translates to CSVEDVEQYF.

The chain joins TRBV10-1 to TRBJ2-5, with 8 bases identical to TRBD1. This CDR3 has 15 amino acids. The germline V gene encodes CDR1 WNHNN and CDR2 SYGVQD (reference sequence). V shed 2 bases, J shed 1 base, and the junction held 3 bases outside the gene matches. The CDR3 DNA is TGCGCCAGCAGTGAGGAGACAGGGGTCCAAGAGACCCAGTACTTC. Translation: CASSEETGVQETQYF.

The CDR3 here is CSVVEAVQFF. The CDR3 bases are TGCAGCGTTGTGGAAGCGGTGCAGTTCTTC. The chain carries TRBV29-1 and TRBJ2-1; D may be TRBD2 (5 bases). V gave up 4 bases and J gave up 12 bases, with 10 bases separating them. This CDR3 has 10 amino acids. Germline lookup yields CDR1 SQVTM and CDR2 ANQGSEA.